Presented here are 12 T cell receptor beta chains from one specimen sequenced in a study of cytomegalovirus exposure and HLA in healthy donors. Amplification used 60 Vbeta primers and 13 Jbeta primers. The method was immunoSEQ multiplex PCR; TCRdb's version includes in-frame clones alone and lacks a portion of them. This table holds around 40,000 clones, about three quarters found once. Sequenced input: PBMCs. These receptors were taken from a young woman in good health and CMV-seronegative.

The gene calls are TRBV6-5 and TRBJ2-7; TRBD1 aligns across 9 bases. The germline gives CDR1 MNHEY, CDR2 SVGAGI. The CDR3 length is 12 residues. With 6 bases clipped from V and 6 bases from J, the junction kept 3 bases outside the gene matches. This chain's CDR3 is CASRLTGGEQYF. The CDR3 nucleotides read TGTGCCAGCAGACTGACAGGGGGCGAGCAGTACTTC.

This chain uses TRBV18 with TRBJ2-7; the D is unclear. The CDR3 extends over 14 amino acids. CDR1 KGHSH and CDR2 LQKENI come from the germline V gene. The ends were cut back, 3 bases at V and 2 bases at J, with 11 bases in the middle. The CDR3 spells CASSPPTATYEQYF. The CDR3 DNA sequence: TGTGCCAGCTCACCGCCCACAGCTACCTACGAGCAGTACTTC.

In its sample, this clone was seen a few times. V and J are TRBV18 and TRBJ2-6; possibly TRBD1 for D (6 bases). Germline CDR1 reads KGHSH; CDR2 reads LQKENI. V lost 8 bases to trimming and J lost 2 bases, with 10 bases between them. The CDR3 runs 14 residues. The CDR3 protein is CASGTGTGANVLTF. The DNA of the CDR3 is TGTGCCAGCGGTACAGGGACTGGGGCCAACGTCCTGACTTTC.

The chain employs TRBV6-1 and TRBJ1-1; D not resolved. Trimming took 10 bases from V and 8 from J, leaving 20 bases between them. The germline V gene has CDR1 MNHNS and CDR2 SASEGT. CDR3 length: 13 amino acids. For the CDR3, the DNA is TGTGCCAACCTCCGGGCGGGTAGTATGGAAGCTTTCTTT. Translation gives CANLRAGSMEAFF.

This clone was detected once. The genes are TRBV30 and TRBJ2-7; D might be TRBD1 (6 bases). CDR3 size: 16 residues. Germline V gives CDR1 GTSNPN, CDR2 SVGIG (reference sequence). Trimming shortened V by 5 bases and J by 2 bases, and 22 bases separated the two germline ends. CDR3 amino acids: CAWGRPGGHSAYEQYF. In DNA, the CDR3 is TGTGCCTGGGGTCGCCCTGGGGGACATTCCGCCTACGAGCAGTACTTC.

The chain has TRBV6-5 and TRBJ1-2; D unresolved. Trimming shortened V by 5 bases and J by 3 bases, and 10 bases separated the two germline ends. CDR1 is MNHEY and CDR2 is SVGAGI in the germline V gene. The CDR3 totals 13 residues. The CDR3 region is CASSPSEYYGYTF. The DNA of the CDR3 is TGTGCCAGCAGTCCGTCCGAGTACTATGGCTACACCTTC.

The J gene is TRBJ1-5, the V gene TRBV19; 7 bases align to TRBD1. This CDR3 comprises 13 residues. In germline, CDR1 is LNHDA, CDR2 SQIVND (reference sequence). V was pared by 8 bases and J by 5 bases, with 6 bases of the junction left unmatched. The CDR3 DNA follows: TGTGCCAGTGCACAGGGGCAGGATCAGCCCCAGCATTTT. Protein sequence: CASAQGQDQPQHF.

The V and J genes are TRBV30 and TRBJ1-3, with TRBD1 matching 10 bases. V lost 0 bases, J lost 3 bases, and 11 bases stayed unmatched. The germline V gene encodes CDR1 GTSNPN and CDR2 SVGIG (reference sequence). The CDR3 is 18 residues long. In DNA form, the CDR3 reads TGTGCCTGGAGTGTATTCGAGCCGGGACAGGGGTTTGGAAACACCATATATTTT. Translating it yields CAWSVFEPGQGFGNTIYF.

This clone was recorded only once. The chain carries TRBV7-2 and TRBJ1-1; a possible D gene is TRBD1 (6 bases). V shed 6 bases and J shed 4 bases, with 9 bases lying between them. CDR3 size: 12 residues. Germline V gene sequence: CDR1 SGHTA, CDR2 FQGNSA. CDR3 sequence reads: CASRLDSTEAFF. CDR3 nucleotides: TGTGCCAGCAGACTGGACAGCACTGAAGCTTTCTTT.

This clone was counted only a few times. The genes are TRBV7-2 and TRBJ2-1; D is perhaps TRBD2 (6 bases). Germline V gives CDR1 SGHTA, CDR2 FQGNSA. Trimming took 0 bases from V and 0 from J, leaving 18 bases between them. The CDR3 runs 19 residues. The CDR3 protein is CASSLARFRGNHSYNEQFF. CDR3 sequence (DNA): TGTGCCAGCAGCTTAGCGAGGTTCCGCGGGAATCACTCCTACAATGAGCAGTTCTTC.

The chain uses TRBV30 and TRBJ1-3; TRBD1 might be the D (5 bases). CDR1 is GTSNPN and CDR2 is SVGIG in the germline V gene (reference sequence). Deletions cut 7 bases from V and 7 bases from J, with 11 bases between. The CDR3 contains 11 residues. The CDR3 bases are TGTGCCTCCAGGGCGGGGAACACCATATATTTT. It is translated as CASRAGNTIYF.

This rearrangement joins TRBV7-9 to TRBJ1-1, with 7 bases that match TRBD1. The CDR3 is 14 residues long. V trimming: 5 bases; J trimming: 4 bases; junction bases outside the gene matches: 7. The germline gives CDR1 SEHNR, CDR2 FQNEAQ (reference sequence). The CDR3 loop reads CASSLQGIVTEAFF. In DNA, the CDR3 is TGTGCCAGCAGCCTACAGGGGATCGTCACTGAAGCTTTCTTT.